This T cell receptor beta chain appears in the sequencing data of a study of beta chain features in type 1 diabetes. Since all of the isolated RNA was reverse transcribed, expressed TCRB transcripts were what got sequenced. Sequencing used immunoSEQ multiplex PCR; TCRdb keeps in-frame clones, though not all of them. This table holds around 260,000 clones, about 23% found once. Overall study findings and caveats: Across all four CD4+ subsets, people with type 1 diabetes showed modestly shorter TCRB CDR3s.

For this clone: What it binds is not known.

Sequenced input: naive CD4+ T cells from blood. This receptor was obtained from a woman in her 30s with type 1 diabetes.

The CDR3, as DNA: TGTGCCAGCAGCCCCGGGACTAGCGGGAAGGGTGAGCAGTTCTTC. Translation: CASSPGTSGKGEQFF. This chain links TRBV4-2 with TRBJ2-1; 13 nucleotides line up with TRBD2. Germline trimming cut 4 bases from V and 9 bases from J; bases unmatched to any gene: 6. The V gene's germline CDR1 is LGHNA and CDR2 YNFKEQ. The CDR3 contains 15 residues.